The TCR beta chain described here comes from a study of T cells in Graves' hyperthyroidism and ophthalmopathy. The investigators amplified TCR beta CDR3 regions from RNA transcripts. The TCR CDR3 was amplified in a first-round RT-PCR using the HTBI primer set. Each CDR3 protein gets one entry after TCRdb re-called the multiplex PCR reads with MiXCR. Of about 360,000 distinct CDR3 sequences in the sample, roughly 13% were seen once. V lost 3 bases to trimming and J lost 4 bases, with 12 bases between them. Looked up from germline, CDR1 is LNHNV and CDR2 is YYDKDF (reference sequence). The CDR3 is 15 residues long. There are many counts of this clonotype. Its specificity is unknown. Study-wide results and caveats: Among thyroid clonotypes expanded above 0.001, most also appeared in blood.

The sequence came from a woman younger than 35 with Graves' hyperthyroidism. The chain uses TRBV15 and TRBJ1-4; D call uncertain. Sequences were obtained from blood. CDR3 nucleotides: TGTGCCACCAGCAGTAGCGGGTCCTTTAATGAAAAACTGTTTTTT. Residues: CATSSSGSFNEKLFF.